This entry features one T cell receptor (beta chain) sequence. Clones were read by immunoSEQ multiplex PCR, and TCRdb kept only the in-frame ones, dropping some. The sample shows some 90,000 clones, 89% of them seen only once. The CDR3 sequence is 13 residues long. Trimming removed 1 base at V and 3 bases at J, with 7 bases between. CDR1 and CDR2 (germline): SEHNR, FQNEAQ (reference sequence). This specimen belongs to a study of blood T cell repertoires in COVID-19. The genes are TRBV7-9 and TRBJ2-7, with D maybe TRBD2 (5 bases). This TCR came from a woman older than 75 with active COVID-19. Sequencing was carried out using peripheral blood. The CDR3 DNA is TGTGCCAGCAGCTTAGGGCGGGTCTACGAGCAGTACTTC. This sequence encodes CASSLGRVYEQYF.